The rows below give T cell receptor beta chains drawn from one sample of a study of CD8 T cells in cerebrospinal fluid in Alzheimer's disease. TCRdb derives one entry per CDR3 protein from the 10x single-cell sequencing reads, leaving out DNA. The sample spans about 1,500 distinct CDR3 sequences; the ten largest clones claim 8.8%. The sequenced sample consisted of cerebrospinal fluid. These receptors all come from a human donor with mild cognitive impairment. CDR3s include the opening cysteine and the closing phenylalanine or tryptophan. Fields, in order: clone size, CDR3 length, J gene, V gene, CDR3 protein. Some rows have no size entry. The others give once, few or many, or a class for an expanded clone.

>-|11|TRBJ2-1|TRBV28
CASRKPNEQFF
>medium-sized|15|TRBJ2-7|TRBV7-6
CASSPLTGGQTEQYF
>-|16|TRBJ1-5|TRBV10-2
CASSERGSGWNQPQHF
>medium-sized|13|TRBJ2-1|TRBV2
CASTTGFYNEQFF
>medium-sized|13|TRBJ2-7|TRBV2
CASSLLQGYEQYF
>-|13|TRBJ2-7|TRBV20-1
CSAPQGTGDEQYF
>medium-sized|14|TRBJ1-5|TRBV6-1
CASIMDRYNQPQHF
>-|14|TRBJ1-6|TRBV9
CASSTGLDAAPLHF
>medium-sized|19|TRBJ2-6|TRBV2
CASSERRQFSSSGANVLTF
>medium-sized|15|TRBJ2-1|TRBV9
CASSSGTGSWNEQFF
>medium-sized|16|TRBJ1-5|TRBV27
CASSLRGDRGGQPQHF
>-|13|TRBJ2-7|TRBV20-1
CSAGLAGYYEQYF
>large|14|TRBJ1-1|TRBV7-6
CASSSRQGETEAFF
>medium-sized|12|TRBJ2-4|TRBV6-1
CASSARTNIQYF
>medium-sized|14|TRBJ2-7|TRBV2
CASIPGQGVYEQYF
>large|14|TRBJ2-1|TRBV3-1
CASSPFGVVGEQFF
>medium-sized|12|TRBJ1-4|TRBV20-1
CSASQGREKLFF
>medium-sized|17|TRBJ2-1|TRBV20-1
CSADRDSEHLSYNEQFF
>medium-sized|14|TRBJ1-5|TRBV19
CASSISGRHQPQHF
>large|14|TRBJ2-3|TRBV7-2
CASSQQTTTDTQYF
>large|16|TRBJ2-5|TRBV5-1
CASSPGGTTGGETQYF
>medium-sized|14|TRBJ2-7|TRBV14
CASSQERRGHEQYF
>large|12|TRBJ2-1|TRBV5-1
CASSRQEDEQFF
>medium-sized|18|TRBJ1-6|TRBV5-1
CASSLGTGGGSYNSPLHF
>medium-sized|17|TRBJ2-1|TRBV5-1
CASSLVPGLAVYNEQFF
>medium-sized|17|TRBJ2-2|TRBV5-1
CASSAGLAGGPTGELFF
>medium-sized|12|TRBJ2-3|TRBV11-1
CASSRPTDTQYF
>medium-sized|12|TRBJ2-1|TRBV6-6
CASSYWGDEQFF
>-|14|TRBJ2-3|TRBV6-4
CASSAGGVADTQYF
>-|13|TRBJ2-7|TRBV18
CASSPGRTYEQYF
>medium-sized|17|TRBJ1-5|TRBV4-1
CASSQEWTSAGNQPQHF
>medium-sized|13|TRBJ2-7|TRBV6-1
CASNPSGFYEQYF
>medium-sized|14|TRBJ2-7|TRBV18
CASSLGTSSYEQYF
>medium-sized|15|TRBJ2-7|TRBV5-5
CASNLASSGQYEQYF
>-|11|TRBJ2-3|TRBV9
CASSVEGTQYF
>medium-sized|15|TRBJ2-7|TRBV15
CATSRGLAGAYEQYF
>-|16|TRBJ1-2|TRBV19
CASSVSRDRANYGYTF
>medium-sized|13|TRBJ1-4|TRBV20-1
CSALGPTNEKLFF
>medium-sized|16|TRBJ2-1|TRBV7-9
CASIPVIGGSYNEQFF